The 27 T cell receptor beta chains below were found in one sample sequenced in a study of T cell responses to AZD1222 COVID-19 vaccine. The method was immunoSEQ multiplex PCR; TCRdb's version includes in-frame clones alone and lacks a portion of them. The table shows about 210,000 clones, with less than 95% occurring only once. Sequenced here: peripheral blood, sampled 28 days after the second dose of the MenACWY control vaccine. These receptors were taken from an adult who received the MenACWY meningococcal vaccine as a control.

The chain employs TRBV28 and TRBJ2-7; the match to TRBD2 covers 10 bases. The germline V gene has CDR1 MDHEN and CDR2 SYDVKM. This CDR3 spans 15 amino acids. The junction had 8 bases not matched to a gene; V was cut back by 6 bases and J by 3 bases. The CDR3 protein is CASRPLGTSVYEQYF. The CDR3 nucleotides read TGTGCCAGCAGGCCCTTGGGGACTAGCGTCTACGAGCAGTACTTC.

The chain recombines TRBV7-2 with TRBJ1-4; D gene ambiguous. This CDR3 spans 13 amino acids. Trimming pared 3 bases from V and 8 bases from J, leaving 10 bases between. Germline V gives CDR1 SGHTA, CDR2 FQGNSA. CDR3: CASSFILWEKLFF. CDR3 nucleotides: TGTGCCAGCAGCTTTATACTTTGGGAAAAACTGTTTTTT.

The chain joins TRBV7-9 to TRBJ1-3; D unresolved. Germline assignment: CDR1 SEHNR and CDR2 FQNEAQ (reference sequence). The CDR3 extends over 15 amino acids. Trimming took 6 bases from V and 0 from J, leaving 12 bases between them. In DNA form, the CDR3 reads TGTGCCAGCAGGGACGGGGAAATCTCTGGAAACACCATATATTTT. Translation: CASRDGEISGNTIYF.

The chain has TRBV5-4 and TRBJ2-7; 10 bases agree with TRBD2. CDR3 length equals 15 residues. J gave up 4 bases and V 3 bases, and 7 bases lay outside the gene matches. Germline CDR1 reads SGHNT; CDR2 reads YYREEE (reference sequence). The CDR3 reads CASSSATSGSYEQYF. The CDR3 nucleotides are TGTGCCAGCAGCTCCGCGACTAGCGGGTCGTACGAGCAGTACTTC.

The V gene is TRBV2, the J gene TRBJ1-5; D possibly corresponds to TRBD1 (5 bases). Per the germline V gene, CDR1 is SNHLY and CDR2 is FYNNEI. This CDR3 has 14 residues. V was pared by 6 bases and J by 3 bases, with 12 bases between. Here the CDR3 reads CASRELTVNQPQHF. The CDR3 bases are TGTGCCAGCAGAGAACTGACAGTCAATCAGCCCCAGCATTTT.

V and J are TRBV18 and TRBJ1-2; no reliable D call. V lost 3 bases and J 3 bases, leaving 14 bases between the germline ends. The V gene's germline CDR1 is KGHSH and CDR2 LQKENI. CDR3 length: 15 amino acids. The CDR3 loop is CASSPPSSRYYGYTF. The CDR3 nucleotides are TGTGCCAGCTCACCGCCCTCTAGCCGGTACTATGGCTACACCTTC.

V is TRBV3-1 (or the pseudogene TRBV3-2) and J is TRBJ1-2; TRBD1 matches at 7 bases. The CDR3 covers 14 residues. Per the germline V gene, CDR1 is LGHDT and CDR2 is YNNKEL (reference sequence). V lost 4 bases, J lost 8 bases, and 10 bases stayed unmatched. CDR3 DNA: TGTGCCAGCAGCCCGCAACAGGGGCTTGGGGGCTACACCTTC. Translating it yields CASSPQQGLGGYTF.

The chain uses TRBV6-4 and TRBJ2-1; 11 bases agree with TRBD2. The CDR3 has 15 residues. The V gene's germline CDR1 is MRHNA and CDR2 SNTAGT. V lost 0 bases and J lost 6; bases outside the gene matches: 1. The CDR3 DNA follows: TGTGCCAGCAGTGACTCTAGCGGGGGGGCCAATGAGCAGTTCTTC. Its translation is CASSDSSGGANEQFF.

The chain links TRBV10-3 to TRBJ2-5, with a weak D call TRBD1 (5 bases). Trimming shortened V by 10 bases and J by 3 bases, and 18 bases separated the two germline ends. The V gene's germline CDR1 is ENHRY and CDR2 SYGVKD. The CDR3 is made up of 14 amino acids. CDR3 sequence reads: CATRGSTAEETQYF. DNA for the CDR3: TGTGCCACCCGCGGCTCGACAGCCGAAGAGACCCAGTACTTC.

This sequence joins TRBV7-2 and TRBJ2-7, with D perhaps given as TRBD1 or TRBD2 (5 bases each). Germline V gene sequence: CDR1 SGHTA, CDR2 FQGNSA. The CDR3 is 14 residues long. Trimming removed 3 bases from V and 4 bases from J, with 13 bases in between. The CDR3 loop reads CASSLSGPLYEQYF. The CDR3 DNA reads TGTGCCAGCAGCTTGTCGGGACCGCTTTACGAGCAGTACTTC.

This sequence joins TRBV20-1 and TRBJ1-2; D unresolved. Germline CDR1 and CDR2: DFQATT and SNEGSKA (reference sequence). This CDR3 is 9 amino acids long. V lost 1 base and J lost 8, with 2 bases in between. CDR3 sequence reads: CSARGGYTF. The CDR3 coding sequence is TGCAGTGCTAGAGGCGGCTACACCTTC.

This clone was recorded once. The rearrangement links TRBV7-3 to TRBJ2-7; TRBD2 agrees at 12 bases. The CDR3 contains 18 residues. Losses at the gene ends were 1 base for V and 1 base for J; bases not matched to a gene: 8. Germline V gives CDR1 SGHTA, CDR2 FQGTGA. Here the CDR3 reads CASSLRETSGRPSYEQYF. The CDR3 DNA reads TGTGCCAGCAGCTTAAGAGAGACTAGCGGGAGACCATCCTACGAGCAGTACTTC.

The CDR3 coding sequence is TGTGCCAGCAGCCGTCCGGGACAGTGGGGCAATGGCTACACCTTC. This gives the protein CASSRPGQWGNGYTF. The rearrangement uses TRBV3-1 (or the pseudogene TRBV3-2) and TRBJ1-2; 7 positions agree with TRBD1. V lost 4 bases, J lost 6 bases, and 11 bases stayed unmatched. CDR3 length: 15 residues. CDR1 and CDR2 from the germline V gene are LGHDT and YNNKEL (reference sequence).

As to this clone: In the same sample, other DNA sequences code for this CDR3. CDR3 protein: CASSIAGTSYEQYF. CDR3 bases: TGTGCCAGTAGTATAGCGGGCACCTCATACGAGCAGTACTTC. The gene calls are TRBV19 and TRBJ2-7; D not resolved. The length of the CDR3 is 14 residues. V was trimmed by 1 base and J by 4 bases, leaving 11 bases between them. Germline-derived CDR1 and CDR2 are LNHDA and SQIVND (reference sequence).

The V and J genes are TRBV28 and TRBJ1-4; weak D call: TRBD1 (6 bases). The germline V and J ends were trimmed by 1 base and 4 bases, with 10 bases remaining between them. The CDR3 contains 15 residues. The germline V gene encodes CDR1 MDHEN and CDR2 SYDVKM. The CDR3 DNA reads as TGTGCCAGCAGTTTATATGGGGGGCATAATGAAAAACTGTTTTTT. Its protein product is CASSLYGGHNEKLFF.

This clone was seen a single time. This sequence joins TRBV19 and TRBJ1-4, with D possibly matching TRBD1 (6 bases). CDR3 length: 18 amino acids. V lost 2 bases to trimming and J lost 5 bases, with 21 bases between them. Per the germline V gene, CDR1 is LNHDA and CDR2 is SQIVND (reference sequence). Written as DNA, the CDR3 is TGTGCCAGTAGTATAACACCCTTACCGACAGGTCGAAATGAAAAACTGTTTTTT. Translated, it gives CASSITPLPTGRNEKLFF. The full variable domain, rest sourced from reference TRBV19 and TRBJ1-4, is DGGITQSPKYLFRKEGQNVTLSCEQNLNHDAMYWYRQDPGQGLRLIYYSQIVNDFQKGDIAEGYSVSREKKESFPLTVTSAQKNPTAFYLCASSITPLPTGRNEKLFFGSGTQLSVL.

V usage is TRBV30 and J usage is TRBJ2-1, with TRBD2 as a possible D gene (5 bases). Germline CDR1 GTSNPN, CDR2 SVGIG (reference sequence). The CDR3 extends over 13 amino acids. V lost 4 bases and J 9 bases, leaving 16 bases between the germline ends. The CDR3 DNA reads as TGTGCCTGGACCCCCACTAGATCTGGTGAGCAGTTCTTC. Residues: CAWTPTRSGEQFF.

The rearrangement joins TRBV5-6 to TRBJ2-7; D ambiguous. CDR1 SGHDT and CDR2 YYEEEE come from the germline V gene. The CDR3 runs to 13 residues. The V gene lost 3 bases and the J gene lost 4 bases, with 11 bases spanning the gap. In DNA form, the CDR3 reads TGTGCCAGCAGCTCGAACCTGAAGTACGAGCAGTACTTC. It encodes CASSSNLKYEQYF.

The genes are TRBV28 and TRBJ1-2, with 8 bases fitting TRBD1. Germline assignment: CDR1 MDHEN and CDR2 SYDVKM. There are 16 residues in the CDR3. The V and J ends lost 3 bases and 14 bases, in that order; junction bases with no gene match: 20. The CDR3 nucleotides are TGTGCCAGCAGTTTCGGGGGACAGGCGCCCCTTAAAACTAGGACCTTC. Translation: CASSFGGQAPLKTRTF.

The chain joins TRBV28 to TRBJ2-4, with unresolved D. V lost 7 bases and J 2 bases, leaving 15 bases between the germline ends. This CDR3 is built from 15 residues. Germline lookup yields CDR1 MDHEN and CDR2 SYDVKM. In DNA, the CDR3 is TGTGCCAGCACCCCCGCGGCAGGCACCAAAAACATTCAGTACTTC. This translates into CASTPAAGTKNIQYF.

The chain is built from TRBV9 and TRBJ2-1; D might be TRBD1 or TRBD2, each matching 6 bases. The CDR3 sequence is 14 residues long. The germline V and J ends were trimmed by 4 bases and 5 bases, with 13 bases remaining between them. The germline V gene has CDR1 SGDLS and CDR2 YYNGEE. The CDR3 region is CASSQGGSHNEQFF. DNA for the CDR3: TGTGCCAGCAGCCAAGGGGGGTCCCACAATGAGCAGTTCTTC.

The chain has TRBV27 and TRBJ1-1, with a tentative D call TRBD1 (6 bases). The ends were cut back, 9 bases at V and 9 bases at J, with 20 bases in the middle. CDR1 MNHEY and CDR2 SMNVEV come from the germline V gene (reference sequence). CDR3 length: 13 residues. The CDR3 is CASSLSAGAKAFF. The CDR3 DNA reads TGTGCCAGTTCCTTATCAGCGGGGGCCAAAGCTTTCTTT.

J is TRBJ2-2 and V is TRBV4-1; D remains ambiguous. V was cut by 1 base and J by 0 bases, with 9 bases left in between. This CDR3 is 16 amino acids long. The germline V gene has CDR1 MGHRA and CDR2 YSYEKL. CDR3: CASSQVHFANTGELFF. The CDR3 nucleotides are TGCGCCAGCAGCCAAGTCCACTTCGCGAACACCGGGGAGCTGTTTTTT.

CDR3 coding DNA: TGTGCCAGCAGCCAAGATGAGGGGGCTGACTATGGCTACACCTTC. Translation: CASSQDEGADYGYTF. The gene calls are TRBV4-2 and TRBJ1-2; 7 nucleotides line up with TRBD1. The CDR3 contains 15 residues. Germline V CDR1 and CDR2: LGHNA, YNFKEQ. The J segment lost 3 bases and the V segment lost 0 bases, leaving 4 bases of the junction unmatched.

CDR3 bases: TGTGCCAGCATCCAGGACAGGGGCTCCCTTAACTATGGCTACACCTTC. Amino acid sequence: CASIQDRGSLNYGYTF. This chain joins TRBV5-4 and TRBJ1-2; 9 bases map to TRBD1. Germline CDR1 and CDR2: SGHNT and YYREEE (reference sequence). V lost 6 bases, J lost 1 base, and 10 bases stayed unmatched. The CDR3 loop spans 16 amino acids.

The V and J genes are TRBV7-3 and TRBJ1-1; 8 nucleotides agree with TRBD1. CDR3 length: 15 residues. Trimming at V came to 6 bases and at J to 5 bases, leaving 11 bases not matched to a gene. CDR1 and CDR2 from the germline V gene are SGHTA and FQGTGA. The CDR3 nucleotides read TGTGCCAGCAGTGTAGACAGGGGTCGATATACTGAAGCTTTCTTT. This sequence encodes CASSVDRGRYTEAFF.

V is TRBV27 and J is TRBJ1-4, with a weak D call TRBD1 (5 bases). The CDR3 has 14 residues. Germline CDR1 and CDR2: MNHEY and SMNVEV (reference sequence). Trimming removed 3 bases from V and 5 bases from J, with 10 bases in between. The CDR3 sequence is CASSFDRTNEKLFF. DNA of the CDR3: TGTGCCAGCAGTTTTGACAGAACAAATGAAAAACTGTTTTTT.